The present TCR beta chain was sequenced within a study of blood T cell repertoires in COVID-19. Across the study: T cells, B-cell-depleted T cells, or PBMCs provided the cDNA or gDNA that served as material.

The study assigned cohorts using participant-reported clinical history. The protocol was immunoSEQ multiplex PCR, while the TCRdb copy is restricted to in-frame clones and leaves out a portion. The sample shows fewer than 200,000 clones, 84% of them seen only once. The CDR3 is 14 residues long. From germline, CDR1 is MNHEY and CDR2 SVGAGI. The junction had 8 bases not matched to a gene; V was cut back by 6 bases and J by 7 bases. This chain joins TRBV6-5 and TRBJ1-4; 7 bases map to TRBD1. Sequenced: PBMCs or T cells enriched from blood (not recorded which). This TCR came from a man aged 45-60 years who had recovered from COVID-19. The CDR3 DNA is TGTGCCAGCAGAGAGGGGGCGCCGGGTGAAAAACTGTTTTTT. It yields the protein CASREGAPGEKLFF.